This T cell receptor (beta chain) comes out of a study of blood T cell repertoires in COVID-19. Study-level background: PBMCs, B-cell-depleted T cells, or T cells provided the cDNA or gDNA that made up the material.

Trimming shortened V by 7 bases and J by 6 bases, and 15 bases separated the two germline ends. The CDR3 totals 12 residues. Germline CDR1 GTSNPN, CDR2 SVGIG (reference sequence). The assay was immunoSEQ multiplex PCR, and TCRdb's table has in-frame clones only and misses some. Counted here are about 100,000 clones, approximately 83% occurring once; the ten biggest clones make up about 4%. This clonotype originated in a man between 60 and 70 years old with acute or convalescent COVID-19. Sequenced sample: peripheral blood. The chain is built from TRBV30 and TRBJ1-2, with a weak D call TRBD1 (5 bases). This chain's CDR3 is CAFGRGSNGYTF. DNA of the CDR3: TGTGCCTTTGGCCGGGGGTCGAATGGCTACACCTTC.